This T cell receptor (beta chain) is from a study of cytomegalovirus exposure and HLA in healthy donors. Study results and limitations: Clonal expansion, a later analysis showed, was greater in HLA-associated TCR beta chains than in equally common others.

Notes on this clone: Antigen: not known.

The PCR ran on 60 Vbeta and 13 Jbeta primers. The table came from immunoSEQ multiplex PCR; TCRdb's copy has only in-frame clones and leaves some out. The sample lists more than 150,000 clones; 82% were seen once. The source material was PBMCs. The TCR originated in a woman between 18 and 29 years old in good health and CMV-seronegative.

CDR3: CASAFTSGSETQYF. CDR3 sequence (DNA): TGTGCCAGCGCCTTTACTAGCGGCTCAGAGACCCAGTACTTC. The J gene is TRBJ2-5, the V gene TRBV7-9; 8 nucleotides line up with TRBD2. CDR3 length: 14 amino acids. The germline gives CDR1 SEHNR, CDR2 FQNEAQ (reference sequence). V lost 8 bases to trimming and J lost 4 bases; unmatched junction nucleotides: 9.